A selection of T cell receptor beta chains follows, all from one sample in a study of immune characterization of retroperitoneal liposarcoma. TCRdb reprocessed the PCR reads with MiXCR, giving one entry per CDR3 protein. In the table there are roughly 20,000 distinct CDR3 sequences, approximately 37% of which are singletons. Sequencing was performed on blood. These receptor sequences come from a male donor with retroperitoneal liposarcoma. Both conserved end residues are part of each CDR3. Fields, in order: CDR3 protein, CDR3 DNA, J gene, D gene, V gene, clone size. The D gene is left open where the match is weak. Clone size appears in some rows only: once, few, many, or a class for an expanded clone.

CASSLRTRASGELFF TGTGCCAGCAGCTTAAGGACTAGGGCTTCCGGGGAGCTGTTTTTT TRBJ2-2 TRBD2 TRBV11-3 NA
CASSLDTGGYNEQFF TGTGCCAGCAGCTTAGATACAGGGGGGTACAATGAGCAGTTCTTC TRBJ2-1 TRBD1 TRBV7-2 medium-sized
CASSFVGTEQETQYF TGTGCCAGCAGTTTCGTTGGGACAGAGCAAGAGACCCAGTACTTC TRBJ2-5 TRBD1 TRBV12-3/TRBV12-4 NA
CASSRGLAGDRTGELFF TGTGCCAGCAGTAGGGGACTAGCGGGAGATCGGACCGGGGAGCTGTTTTTT TRBJ2-2 TRBD2 TRBV6-6 few
CASSRRGEADTQYF TGCGCCAGCAGTCGAAGGGGGGAGGCAGATACGCAGTATTTT TRBJ2-3 NA TRBV5-1 once
CASSDGTDVYEQYF TGTGCCAGCAGTGACGGGACAGATGTCTACGAGCAGTACTTC TRBJ2-7 TRBD1 TRBV6-1 NA
CASSLRDSYSPLHF TGTGCCAGCAGTTTAAGGGACAGCTATTCACCCCTCCACTTT TRBJ1-6 TRBD1 TRBV27 many
CASSSAGASYNEQYF TGTGCCAGCAGTTCTGCGGGGGCCTCCTACAATGAGCAGTACTTC TRBJ2-7 NA TRBV6-1 many
CASSSGIQSYGYTF TGTGCCAGCAGTTCTGGGATTCAAAGCTATGGCTACACCTTC TRBJ1-2 NA TRBV6-1 few
CASSPQLAGDWNEQNF TGTGCCAGCAGTCCCCAACTAGCGGGAGATTGGAATGAGCAGAACTTC TRBJ2-3 TRBD2 TRBV6-6 NA
CASSEWGLVVGNEQYF TGTGCCAGCAGTGAATGGGGTCTAGTGGTAGGGAACGAGCAGTACTTC TRBJ2-7 NA TRBV6-1 few
CASSLIPEGTQYF TGTGCCAGCAGCTTAATCCCAGAGGGGACCCAGTACTTC TRBJ2-5 NA TRBV7-2 few
CASSEWTGGAGDTQYF TGTGCCAGCAGTGAGTGGACAGGGGGAGCCGGAGATACGCAGTATTTT TRBJ2-3 TRBD1 TRBV6-5 few
CASSNPSGRGYEQYF TGTGCCAGCAGTAACCCTAGCGGGAGGGGGTACGAGCAGTACTTC TRBJ2-7 TRBD2 TRBV6-1 few
CASSLRRYLSGTDTQYF TGTGCCAGCAGTTTAAGAAGGTACCTCTCGGGCACAGATACGCAGTATTTT TRBJ2-3 NA TRBV12-3/TRBV12-4 NA
CASSQDLNRGGNIQYF TGCGCCAGCAGCCAAGATTTGAACAGGGGCGGAAACATTCAGTACTTC TRBJ2-4 TRBD1 TRBV4-3 NA
CASSWQGIGTDTQYF TGTGCCAGCAGTTGGCAGGGGATAGGCACAGATACGCAGTATTTT TRBJ2-3 NA TRBV6-1 NA
CASSQDGSGGDEQYF TGTGCCAGCAGCCAAGATGGAAGCGGGGGAGATGAGCAGTACTTC TRBJ2-7 TRBD2 TRBV4-1 NA
CASSRDFDQPQHF TGTGCCAGCAGCCGAGACTTTGATCAGCCCCAGCATTTT TRBJ1-5 NA TRBV6-1 many
CARGGSQAYEQFF TGTGCCAGGGGGGGCAGCCAGGCCTACGAGCAGTTCTTC TRBJ2-1 NA TRBV6-4 NA
CASSYPGTYEQYF TGTGCCAGCAGTTACCCCGGGACCTACGAGCAGTACTTC TRBJ2-7 NA TRBV6-5 few
CASSPRVGTDGYEQYF TGTGCCAGCAGTCCCCGGGTAGGGACCGATGGCTACGAGCAGTACTTC TRBJ2-7 NA TRBV11-2 NA
CASSPGGTNIQYF TGTGCCAGCAGTCCCGGGGGGACAAACATTCAGTACTTC TRBJ2-4 TRBD2 TRBV27 many
CASTHRLVGNIQYF TGTGCCAGTACGCACCGACTAGTAGGAAACATTCAGTACTTC TRBJ2-4 NA TRBV6-1 medium-sized
CSATRQVTNEQYF TGCAGTGCTACACGACAGGTTACCAACGAGCAGTACTTC TRBJ2-7 NA TRBV20-1 NA
CASSLYYGYTF TGTGCCAGCAGCTTATACTATGGCTACACCTTC TRBJ1-2 NA TRBV7-2 NA
CASSLLAGPQETQFF TGTGCCAGCAGCTTACTAGCGGGGCCCCAAGAGACCCAGTTCTTC TRBJ2-1 TRBD2 TRBV11-2 many
CASSQAQREADTQYF TGCGCCAGCAGCCAAGCACAGCGGGAGGCAGATACGCAGTATTTT TRBJ2-3 TRBD2 TRBV4-1 NA
CASSPGGGEETQYF TGTGCCAGCTCACCAGGGGGCGGTGAGGAGACCCAGTACTTC TRBJ2-5 NA TRBV18 NA
CASSWTSASSYEQYF TGTGCCAGCAGTTGGACTAGCGCGAGCTCCTACGAGCAGTACTTC TRBJ2-7 TRBD2 TRBV11-2 few
CASSRGGSSYNEQYF TGTGCCAGCAGTCGCGGGGGGAGCTCCTACAATGAGCAGTACTTC TRBJ2-7 TRBD2 TRBV6-1 many
CAGNCRTSGKTDTQYF TGTGCCGGGAACTGCCGGACTAGCGGGAAGACAGATACGCAGTATTTT TRBJ2-3 TRBD2 TRBV27 NA
CASSPRDPVGETQYF TGTGCCAGCAGCCCCCGGGATCCGGTGGGGGAGACCCAGTACTTC TRBJ2-5 NA TRBV6-1 NA
CASSYSGTGRPVAKNIQYF TGTGCCAGCAGTTACTCCGGGACAGGGCGCCCCGTAGCCAAAAACATTCAGTACTTC TRBJ2-4 TRBD1 TRBV6-6 NA
CASSHLAGGYEQFF TGTGCCAGCAGTCACCTAGCGGGGGGATATGAGCAGTTCTTC TRBJ2-1 TRBD2 TRBV12-3/TRBV12-4 many
CASSFGTSGHNEQFF TGTGCCAGCAGCTTCGGGACTAGCGGACACAATGAGCAGTTCTTC TRBJ2-1 TRBD2 TRBV12-3/TRBV12-4 NA
CASSTRTRMNTEAFF TGTGCCAGCAGCACTAGGACAAGAATGAACACTGAAGCTTTCTTT TRBJ1-1 NA TRBV11-1 NA
CAISDTRLAGAGETQYF TGTGCCATCAGTGACACCCGACTAGCGGGAGCGGGTGAGACCCAGTACTTC TRBJ2-5 TRBD2 TRBV10-3 NA
CASSISGDTQYF TGTGCCAGCAGTATCTCAGGGGATACGCAGTATTTT TRBJ2-3 NA TRBV6-1 medium-sized
CATGAGLANTEAFF TGTGCCACCGGGGCGGGTCTTGCGAACACTGAAGCTTTCTTT TRBJ1-1 NA TRBV6-1 NA
CASSLGDNEQYF TGTGCCAGCAGCTTAGGGGACAATGAGCAGTACTTC TRBJ2-4 NA TRBV7-8 many
CASSLARPSPHLTSYNEQFF TGTGCCAGCAGCTTAGCGCGGCCTAGCCCGCACTTGACCTCCTACAATGAGCAGTTCTTC TRBJ2-1 NA TRBV7-8 many
CASSPRTTPSEQYF TGTGCCAGTAGTCCCAGGACTACTCCGAGCGAGCAGTACTTC TRBJ2-7 NA TRBV19 few
CASSPGTANNYGYTF TGTGCCAGCAGTCCCGGGACAGCCAACAACTATGGCTACACCTTC TRBJ1-2 TRBD1 TRBV6-4 few
CASSPPSGSYEQYF TGTGCCAGCAGTCCACCTAGCGGGAGCTACGAGCAGTACTTC TRBJ2-7 TRBD2 TRBV12-3/TRBV12-4 few
CASSFVGETQFF TGTGCCAGCAGTTTCGTAGGAGAGACCCAGTTCTTC TRBJ2-1 NA TRBV27 many
CASRKGRAWETQYF TGTGCCAGCAGGAAAGGCAGGGCATGGGAGACCCAGTACTTC TRBJ2-5 NA TRBV6-1 few
CASRTQETQYF TGTGCCAGCAGGACACAAGAGACCCAGTACTTC TRBJ2-5 NA TRBV6-5 NA
CASSLVLGLVDEQFF TGTGCCAGCAGCTTAGTATTAGGACTAGTCGATGAGCAGTTCTTC TRBJ2-1 TRBD2 TRBV11-2 NA
CASSVEAGGPETQYF TGTGCCAGCAGTGTAGAAGCGGGGGGGCCCGAGACCCAGTACTTC TRBJ2-5 TRBD2 TRBV6-1 few
CASSSAVMDTQYF TGTGCCAGCAGCTCCGCAGTTATGGATACGCAGTATTTT TRBJ2-3 NA TRBV7-2 many
CASSLGSPGQGEAFF TGTGCCAGCAGCTTGGGGTCGCCGGGACAGGGTGAAGCTTTCTTT TRBJ1-1 TRBD1 TRBV5-4 few
CASSTVFGQRANVLTF TGTGCCAGCAGCACAGTCTTCGGACAGCGGGCCAACGTCCTGACTTTC TRBJ2-6 NA TRBV11-3 many